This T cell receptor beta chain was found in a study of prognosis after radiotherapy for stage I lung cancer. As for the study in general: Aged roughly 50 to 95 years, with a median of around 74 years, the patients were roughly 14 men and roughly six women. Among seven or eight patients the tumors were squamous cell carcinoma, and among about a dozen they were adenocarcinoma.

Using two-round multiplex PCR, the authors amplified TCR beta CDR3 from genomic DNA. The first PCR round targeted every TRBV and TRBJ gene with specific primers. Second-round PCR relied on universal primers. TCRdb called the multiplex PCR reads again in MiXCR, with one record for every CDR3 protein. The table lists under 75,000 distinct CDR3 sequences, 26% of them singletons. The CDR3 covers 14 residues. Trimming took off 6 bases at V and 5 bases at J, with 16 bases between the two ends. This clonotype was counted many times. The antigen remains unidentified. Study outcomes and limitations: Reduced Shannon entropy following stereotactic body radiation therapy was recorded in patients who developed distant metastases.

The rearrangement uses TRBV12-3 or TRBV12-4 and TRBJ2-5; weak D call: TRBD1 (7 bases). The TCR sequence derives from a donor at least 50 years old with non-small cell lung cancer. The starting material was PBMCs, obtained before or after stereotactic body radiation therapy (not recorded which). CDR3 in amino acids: CASRPTGEDETQYF. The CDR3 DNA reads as TGTGCCAGCAGACCCACAGGGGAGGATGAGACCCAGTACTTC.